A selection of T cell receptor beta chains follows, all from one sample in a study of blood T cell repertoires in COVID-19. TCRdb's table, derived via immunoSEQ multiplex PCR, lists solely in-frame clones and lacks some. This table holds about 140,000 clones, about 84% found once. Sequencing was done on a sample of peripheral blood. The receptor set was obtained from a human donor in a cohort sampled during active COVID-19. The CDR3 runs from the conserved cysteine through the conserved F or W. D genes are given only for firm matches. Size is stated for part of the rows, as once, few or many counts, or as a class when the clone is expanded.

TRBV6-2/TRBV6-3	TRBD2	TRBJ2-1	.	15	TGTGCCAGCAGTTACGTCGCTAGCGGGGGTGATGAGCAGTTCTTC	CASSYVASGGDEQFF
TRBV5-1	TRBD2	TRBJ2-5	.	15	TGCGCCAGCAGCTTGGCGGGGGGGCCGGGAGAGACCCAGTACTTC	CASSLAGGPGETQYF
TRBV18	TRBD1	TRBJ2-4	.	17	TGTGCCAGCTCACCTACCGGGACAGGGGGCTCAAAAAACATTCAGTACTTC	CASSPTGTGGSKNIQYF
TRBV5-1	TRBD1	TRBJ2-5	.	14	TGCGCCAGCAGCTCGAGGACAGGGGGAGAGACCCAGTACTTC	CASSSRTGGETQYF
TRBV9	TRBD1	TRBJ1-1	.	16	TGTGCCAGCAGCGGCCGGGACAGGGGGCTGAATACTGAAGCTTTCTTT	CASSGRDRGLNTEAFF
TRBV4-2	.	TRBJ1-2	.	16	TGTGCCAGCAGCCAAGCTGCGAGGCAGGCGGGCTATGGCTACACCTTC	CASSQAARQAGYGYTF
TRBV19	TRBD1	TRBJ1-4	.	14	TGTGCCAGTAGTGAGACAGGGTGGGATGGAAAACTGTTTTTT	CASSETGWDGKLFF
TRBV4-2	.	TRBJ2-3	once	13	TGTGCCAGCAGCCAGTCAATTCGGGATACGCAGTATTTT	CASSQSIRDTQYF
TRBV6-5	.	TRBJ1-3	.	15	TGTGCCAGCAGTTTAGTACCGATCTCTGGAAACACCATATATTTT	CASSLVPISGNTIYF
TRBV19	TRBD2	TRBJ2-5	.	15	TGTGCCAGTAGTTCCCTAGCGGGGGGCATCGAGACCCAGTACTTC	CASSSLAGGIETQYF
TRBV6-5	TRBD1	TRBJ1-1	.	13	TGTGCCAGCAGTCGGACAGGGGGAACTGAAGCTTTCTTT	CASSRTGGTEAFF
TRBV12-3/TRBV12-4	.	TRBJ1-5	.	12	TGTGCCAGCAGGGGGGGGACGCTTAGGGAGCATTTT	CASRGGTLREHF
TRBV24-1	.	TRBJ2-2	few	16	TGTGCCACCAGTGATCATCAGGGGGGAATCACCGGGGAGCTGTTTTTT	CATSDHQGGITGELFF
TRBV20-1	.	TRBJ1-2	once	11	TGCAGTGCCACTCAACGCTATGGCTACACCTTC	CSATQRYGYTF
TRBV21-1	.	TRBJ2-3	.	15	TGTGCCAGCAGCAATAGGAGGCAGCTACTGGCTACGCAGTATTTT	CASSNRRQLLATQYF
TRBV6-5	.	TRBJ2-7	.	15	TGTGCCAGCATATTACAGTCCGGGATCTCCTACGAGCAGTACTTC	CASILQSGISYEQYF
TRBV7-2	TRBD2	TRBJ2-3	once	14	TGTGCCAGCAGCCACCCGGGGGGGCCAGATACGCAGTATTTT	CASSHPGGPDTQYF
TRBV9	TRBD1	TRBJ2-7	.	18	TGTGCCAGCAGCAGAGGGCCCGCTGGGACAGGGGGCGCTTACGAGCAGTACTTC	CASSRGPAGTGGAYEQYF
TRBV19	.	TRBJ1-5	.	14	TGTGCCAGTAGTGTCGATGAAAGGGGTCAGCCCCAGCATTTT	CASSVDERGQPQHF
TRBV19	TRBD2	TRBJ2-4	.	19	TGTGCCAGTAGCAAGCGGGAGGCTCACAGGGTTTTAGCCAAAAACATTCAGTACTTC	CASSKREAHRVLAKNIQYF
TRBV6-5	TRBD2	TRBJ2-3	once	14	TGTGCCAGCAGGCCGGGAGGGAGCTCAGATACGCAGTATTTT	CASRPGGSSDTQYF
TRBV9	TRBD1	TRBJ2-5	.	16	TGTGCCAGCAGCGTAACAGGGACAGGGAAGGAAGAGACCCAGTACTTC	CASSVTGTGKEETQYF
TRBV18	TRBD1	TRBJ2-5	.	13	TGTGCCAGCTCACCACGCAGGGGGGAGACCCAGTACTTC	CASSPRRGETQYF
TRBV6-5	.	TRBJ1-2	.	13	TGTGCCAGCAATTCCGACAGGCGGTATGGCTACACCTTC	CASNSDRRYGYTF
TRBV7-2	.	TRBJ2-3	.	14	TGTGCCAGCAGCGCCCCCAGCGTCCGAGATACGCAGTATTTT	CASSAPSVRDTQYF
TRBV15	TRBD2	TRBJ2-5	.	17	TGTGCCACCAGCGGATTTCGGGGGGGCCAATTCGAAGAGACCCAGTACTTC	CATSGFRGGQFEETQYF
TRBV27	TRBD1	TRBJ1-5	.	18	TGTGCCAGCAGTTTTCTGACAGGGTTGGGGATGTCGAATCAGCCCCAGCATTTT	CASSFLTGLGMSNQPQHF
TRBV7-2	TRBD2	TRBJ2-5	.	16	TGTGCCAGCAGCTTAGCCCACAGCGGGGGCCAAGAGACCCAGTACTTC	CASSLAHSGGQETQYF
TRBV28	TRBD1	TRBJ1-6	few	14	TGTGCCAGCAGTCCAAGGACAGGGGCTTCACCCCTCCACTTT	CASSPRTGASPLHF
TRBV5-1	.	TRBJ2-3	.	15	TGCGCCAGCAGCTTGGTGACAGGACCCACAGATACGCAGTATTTT	CASSLVTGPTDTQYF
TRBV7-9	.	TRBJ2-1	few	15	TGTGCCAGCAGCTCGTTGTTTGCTGGGGAGAATGAGCAGTTCTTC	CASSSLFAGENEQFF
TRBV28	.	TRBJ1-5	.	14	TGTGCCAGCAGTTCCCCAGGGCAGTACGGACCCCAGCATTTT	CASSSPGQYGPQHF